Listed here are 15 T cell receptor beta chains from one sample, sequenced in a study of blood T cells in healthy people across ages. For the second PCR, which ran for roughly 6 to 11 cycles, a sample-barcoded 5' primer and a J-beta primer mix were used. TCRdb re-analysed the 5' RACE reads in MiXCR, keeping a single row per CDR3 protein. The sample has about 1.8 million distinct CDR3 sequences; around 50% are singletons. The sequenced sample consisted of blood. The receptors stem from a middle-aged woman in good health.

The J gene is TRBJ2-6, the V gene TRBV28, with no clear D. Germline lookup yields CDR1 MDHEN and CDR2 SYDVKM. The CDR3 contains 14 residues. The CDR3 region is CASEMGGGANVLTF. In nucleotides, the CDR3 is TGTGCAAGTGAGATGGGTGGTGGGGCCAACGTCCTGACTTTC.

This clonotype was counted a single time. The chain employs TRBV7-2 and TRBJ2-5; 12 positions agree with TRBD1. The germline CDR1 and CDR2 sequences are SGHTA and FQGNSA. This CDR3 spans 14 amino acids. The ends lost 5 bases at V and 13 bases at J; junction bases unmatched: 11. The CDR3 bases are TGTGCCAGCAGCGTAACTAAGGAGGGACAGGGGGCGTACTTC. Translation gives CASSVTKEGQGAYF.

The chain joins TRBV12-3 or TRBV12-4 to TRBJ2-5; maybe TRBD2 (6 bases). V lost 7 bases and J lost 2, with 17 bases in between. CDR3 length equals 15 residues. In DNA, the CDR3 is TGTGCCAGCACGGAAGCGGGCTGGGTTCAAGAGACCCAGTACTTC. Protein: CASTEAGWVQETQYF.

The chain carries TRBV2 and TRBJ2-2; D not resolved. Germline CDR1 SNHLY, CDR2 FYNNEI. The length of the CDR3 is 12 residues. The ends were cut back, 10 bases at V and 3 bases at J, with 9 bases in the middle. CDR3 sequence: CAILIDTGELFF. DNA for the CDR3: TGTGCCATCCTGATCGACACCGGGGAGCTGTTTTTT.

This clonotype occurred a few times. The chain uses TRBV20-1 and TRBJ2-5, with D possibly TRBD2 on 5 matching bases. The CDR3 loop spans 13 amino acids. Germline V gene sequence: CDR1 DFQATT, CDR2 SNEGSKA (reference sequence). V lost 0 bases, J lost 5 bases, and 10 bases lay in between. The CDR3 here is CSARENWEETQYF. The CDR3 DNA reads as TGCAGTGCTAGAGAAAACTGGGAGGAGACCCAGTACTTC.

This clonotype was seen only a few times. The chain carries TRBV10-3 and TRBJ2-5; D ambiguous. Trimming stripped 8 bases from V and 2 bases from J, with 12 bases between. The CDR3 sequence is 13 residues long. Looked up from germline, CDR1 is ENHRY and CDR2 is SYGVKD. CDR3 protein: CAISAGQQETQYF. CDR3 bases: TGTGCCATCTCCGCCGGGCAGCAAGAGACCCAGTACTTC.

V gene TRBV6-5 combines with J gene TRBJ1-1, with a weak D call TRBD1 (6 bases). Germline values: CDR1 MNHEY, CDR2 SVGAGI. This CDR3 comprises 13 residues. Trimming took 4 bases from V and 10 from J, leaving 16 bases between them. As DNA, the CDR3 is TGTGCCAGCAGTTCAGCAGGGGAGTTTCGAGCTTTCTTT. Amino acids: CASSSAGEFRAFF.

The CDR3: CASAGGPPDTQYF. CDR3 nucleotides: TGTGCCAGCGCGGGGGGGCCCCCAGATACGCAGTATTTT. This chain uses TRBV7-2 with TRBJ2-3; 9 bases map to TRBD2. V lost 8 bases to trimming and J lost 4 bases; unmatched junction nucleotides: 4. The CDR3 has 13 residues. Germline assignment: CDR1 SGHTA and CDR2 FQGNSA.

The V call is TRBV20-1, the J call TRBJ2-1; D perhaps matches TRBD1 (6 bases). The V gene lost 0 bases and the J gene lost 6 bases, with 18 bases spanning the gap. The CDR3 has 16 amino acids. The V gene's germline CDR1 is DFQATT and CDR2 SNEGSKA (reference sequence). Here the CDR3 DNA reads TGCAGTGCTAGAGATCTGGACAGTCGTCCGGGCAATGAGCAGTTCTTC. Protein product: CSARDLDSRPGNEQFF.

The V call is TRBV11-3, the J call TRBJ2-1; possible D gene TRBD2, 7 bases. Trimming pared 6 bases from V and 6 bases from J, leaving 15 bases between. The CDR3 covers 14 residues. The germline V gene encodes CDR1 SGHNT and CDR2 YENEEA. This CDR3 is CASRAGGGANEQFF. As DNA, the CDR3 is TGTGCCAGCAGGGCAGGAGGGGGGGCCAATGAGCAGTTCTTC.

The rearrangement uses TRBV28 and TRBJ2-7, with D perhaps TRBD1 or TRBD2 (5 bases each). The CDR3 runs 14 residues. Germline CDR1 is MDHEN and CDR2 is SYDVKM. Trimming left V 5 bases short and J 1 base short, with 12 bases between. The CDR3 loop reads CASSHRDRSYEQYF. In nucleotides, the CDR3 is TGTGCCAGCAGTCACCGGGACCGGTCCTACGAGCAGTACTTC.

This clonotype came up many times. V and J are TRBV27 and TRBJ2-1; 8 nucleotides align to TRBD2. Looked up from germline, CDR1 is MNHEY and CDR2 is SMNVEV (reference sequence). After removal of 6 bases from V and 3 bases from J, the junction contained 7 bases not matched to a gene. The CDR3 covers 15 residues. In nucleotides, the CDR3 is TGTGCCAGCAGCTTAGGGGCGGGGGGCTACAATGAGCAGTTCTTC. Amino acids: CASSLGAGGYNEQFF.

This clonotype was seen at least ten times. The chain has TRBV14 and TRBJ1-2, with D perhaps matching TRBD1 (6 bases). This CDR3 spans 13 amino acids. Trimming shortened V by 6 bases and J by 2 bases, and 10 bases separated the two germline ends. Germline V gives CDR1 SGHDN, CDR2 FVKESK. The DNA of the CDR3 is TGTGCCAGCAGTCCCGGGACAAACTATGGCTACACCTTC. Its protein product is CASSPGTNYGYTF.

This clonotype has just one count. The chain has TRBV10-3 and TRBJ1-2; possibly TRBD1 for D (5 bases). Germline V gene sequence: CDR1 ENHRY, CDR2 SYGVKD. V was trimmed by 4 bases and J by 6 bases, leaving 21 bases between them. The CDR3 is 16 amino acids. The CDR3 DNA reads as TGTGCCATCAGTGCAATCAAAGGGGCTGAGTTGGATGGCTACACCTTC. It yields the protein CAISAIKGAELDGYTF.

The rearrangement links TRBV6-2 or TRBV6-3 to TRBJ1-2; 9 bases match TRBD1. The CDR3 is made up of 14 amino acids. Germline V gene lookup returns CDR1 MNHEY and CDR2 SVGEGT. V trimming: 7 bases; J trimming: 3 bases; junction bases outside the gene matches: 6. The CDR3 loop is CASTRTGAYYGYTF. CDR3 DNA: TGTGCCAGCACAAGGACAGGGGCGTACTATGGCTACACCTTC.